This TCR beta chain was captured in a study of T cells in Graves' hyperthyroidism and ophthalmopathy. The trim removed 4 bases at V and 2 bases at J, leaving 2 bases unmatched. This CDR3 comprises 12 residues. Germline-derived CDR1 and CDR2 are GTSNPN and SVGIG (reference sequence). TCR beta CDR3 sequences were amplified from RNA transcripts. During a first-round RT-PCR of the TCR CDR3, the HTBI primer set was used. From the multiplex PCR reads, TCRdb called clonotypes with MiXCR, one entry per CDR3 protein. The sample lists 280,000 or so distinct CDR3 sequences, 20% to 30% seen once, with 20% to 30% in the top ten. This clonotype has at least ten counts.

The chain joins TRBV30 to TRBJ2-7, with 7 positions matching TRBD1. This TCR was recovered from a man aged 40-55 years with Graves' hyperthyroidism that later progressed to Graves' ophthalmopathy. What was sequenced was blood. The DNA of the CDR3 is TGTGCCTGGAACAGGGGAGCCTACGAGCAGTACTTC. Translated: CAWNRGAYEQYF.